The 8 T cell receptor beta chains below come from one sample, sequenced in a study of cytomegalovirus exposure and HLA in healthy donors. The PCR used 60 Vbeta and 13 Jbeta primers. Profiling relied on immunoSEQ multiplex PCR, and the TCRdb table lists in-frame clones only, not all of them. The sample yields some 120,000 clones, about 8% seen once. The source material was PBMCs. The receptors derive from a woman in her thirties or forties in good health and CMV-seropositive.

This sequence joins TRBV7-3 and TRBJ2-7; 8 nucleotides align to TRBD1. The V gene's germline CDR1 is SGHTA and CDR2 FQGTGA. The ends lost 3 bases at V and 3 bases at J; junction bases unmatched: 1. The length of the CDR3 is 13 residues. The CDR3 here is CASSLTGDYEQYF. The CDR3, as DNA: TGTGCCAGCAGCTTGACAGGGGACTACGAGCAGTACTTC.

The chain joins TRBV5-4 to TRBJ2-7, with 9 bases identical to TRBD1. Trimming at V came to 4 bases and at J to 2 bases, leaving 10 bases not matched to a gene. This CDR3 has 16 residues. Germline V CDR1 and CDR2: SGHNT, YYREEE (reference sequence). CDR3 protein: CASSRGKGQGTYEQYF. CDR3 sequence (DNA): TGTGCCAGCAGCAGGGGGAAGGGACAGGGAACCTACGAGCAGTACTTC.

This clone was counted between two and nine times. The chain recombines TRBV25-1 with TRBJ2-5; tentative D call: TRBD2 (6 bases). This CDR3 is built from 15 residues. Germline CDR1 reads MGHDK; CDR2 reads SYGVNS. Trimming pared 4 bases from V and 2 bases from J, leaving 14 bases between. CDR3 region: CASSASARGQETQYF. CDR3 sequence (DNA): TGTGCCAGCAGTGCTTCCGCTCGGGGGCAAGAGACCCAGTACTTC.

Within the sample, this clone is medium-sized (0.01 to 0.1%). The gene calls are TRBV5-1 and TRBJ2-3; perhaps TRBD2 as D (5 bases). Looked up from germline, CDR1 is SGHRS and CDR2 is YFSETQ. The CDR3 runs 14 residues. Trimming removed 7 bases at V and 0 bases at J, with 12 bases between. In nucleotides, the CDR3 is TGCGCCAGCTTGGAGGACGGAAGCACAGATACGCAGTATTTT. Translation: CASLEDGSTDTQYF.

V usage is TRBV5-1 and J usage is TRBJ1-1, with 7 bases aligning to TRBD1. The CDR3 totals 13 residues. V was clipped by 7 bases and J by 4 bases; unmatched bases: 7. In germline, CDR1 is SGHRS, CDR2 YFSETQ. The CDR3 sequence is CASFLSGGTEAFF. In DNA form, the CDR3 reads TGCGCCAGCTTCCTTTCAGGGGGCACTGAAGCTTTCTTT.

This clone was picked up a small number of times. The V gene is TRBV15, the J gene TRBJ1-1; the match to TRBD1 covers 7 bases. The CDR3 has 16 amino acids. Germline V lookup: CDR1 LNHNV, CDR2 YYDKDF (reference sequence). Losses at the gene ends were 0 bases for V and 3 bases for J; bases not matched to a gene: 7. CDR3 coding DNA: TGTGCCACCAGCAGAGATCTAAGGACAGGCTACACTGAAGCTTTCTTT. This encodes CATSRDLRTGYTEAFF. Supplemented by reference TRBV15 and TRBJ1-1, the full variable domain reads DAMVIQNPRYQVTQFGKPVTLSCSQTLNHNVMYWYQQKSSQAPKLLFHYYDKDFNNEADTPDNFQSRRPNTSFCFLDIRSPGLGDTAMYLCATSRDLRTGYTEAFFGQGTRLTVV.

This clone was seen a handful of times. The chain couples TRBV4-2 to TRBJ2-2; tentatively, D is TRBD2 (5 bases). The CDR3 runs 16 residues. The germline gives CDR1 LGHNA, CDR2 YNFKEQ. V was cut by 4 bases and J by 5 bases, with 17 bases left in between. CDR3 sequence reads: CASSPRPLKRTGELFF. In DNA form, the CDR3 reads TGTGCCAGCAGCCCGCGACCGCTCAAGCGGACCGGGGAGCTGTTTTTT.

V and J are TRBV5-4 and TRBJ2-3; D unclear. V gave up 4 bases and J gave up 3 bases, with 9 bases separating them. The CDR3 spans 13 residues. CDR1 and CDR2 from the germline V gene are SGHNT and YYREEE (reference sequence). This chain's CDR3 is CASSAVGTDTQYF. The CDR3 bases are TGTGCCAGCAGCGCGGTTGGGACAGATACGCAGTATTTT.